This TCR beta chain derives from a study of T cell repertoires in cytomegalovirus infection. The wider study: Epitope selection comprised recently identified HLA-C-restricted CMV epitopes and well-studied HLA-B-restricted CMV epitopes.

TCRdb processed the reads anew with MiXCR; each CDR3 protein has one entry. The data contain 350,000 to 400,000 distinct CDR3 sequences, about a third of them singletons. A word on this clonotype: Its antigen remains unknown.

The sample was cultured PBMCs, taken from culture after CMV antigen stimulation. This sequence was found in a human donor in good health (CMV status not recorded). Some clones in this sample may be carry-over from other donors' samples.

This CDR3 is CASSSTVGLVFYEQYF. CDR3 in DNA: TGTGCCAGCAGCTCCACGGTCGGACTAGTATTCTACGAGCAGTACTTC. The V gene is TRBV7-2, the J gene TRBJ2-7; TRBD2 aligns across 7 bases. Germline V lookup: CDR1 SGHTA, CDR2 FQGNSA. The CDR3 is 16 residues long. V shed 4 bases and J 3 bases; nucleotides not matched to a gene: 12.